This TCR beta chain was documented in a study of T cells in Graves' hyperthyroidism and ophthalmopathy. General observations from the study: Most thyroid clonotypes expanded above 0.001 appeared in blood too. For ophthalmopathy, model prediction preceded onset by a median roughly 5.9 months.

There are 12 residues in the CDR3. The germline V gene has CDR1 SEHNR and CDR2 FQNEAQ (reference sequence). V was clipped by 5 bases and J by 7 bases; unmatched bases: 4. TCR beta CDR3 sequences were amplified from RNA transcripts. TCR CDR3 underwent first-round RT-PCR with the HTBI primer set. TCRdb fed the multiplex PCR reads into MiXCR, producing one record per CDR3 protein. Here the sample spans about 840,000 distinct CDR3 sequences, over 35% being singletons. The authors took PBMCs from roughly 10 ml fresh peripheral blood. This clonotype showed up just once. No antigen is known for it. Source material: blood. This chain joins TRBV7-9 and TRBJ1-2; 7 bases map to TRBD1. The sequence was obtained from a man younger than 35 with Graves' hyperthyroidism. In DNA form, the CDR3 reads TGTGCCAGCAGCCCGACAGGGATTGGCTACACCTTC. Translated: CASSPTGIGYTF.